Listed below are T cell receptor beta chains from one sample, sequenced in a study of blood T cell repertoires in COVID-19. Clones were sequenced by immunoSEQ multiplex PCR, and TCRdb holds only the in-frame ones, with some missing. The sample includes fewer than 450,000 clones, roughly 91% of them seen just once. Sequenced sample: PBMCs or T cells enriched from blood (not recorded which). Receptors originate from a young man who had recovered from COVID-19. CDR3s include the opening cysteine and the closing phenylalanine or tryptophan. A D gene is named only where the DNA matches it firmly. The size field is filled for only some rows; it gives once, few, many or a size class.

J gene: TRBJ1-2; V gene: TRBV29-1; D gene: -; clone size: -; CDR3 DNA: TGCAGCGTTGAAGAACGGCGGATGAACTATGGCTACACCTTC; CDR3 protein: CSVEERRMNYGYTF
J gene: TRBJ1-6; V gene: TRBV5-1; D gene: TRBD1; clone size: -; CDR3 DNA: TGCGCCAGCAGTTCTTCAGGGACAGATTATAATTCACCCCTCCACTTT; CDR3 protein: CASSSSGTDYNSPLHF
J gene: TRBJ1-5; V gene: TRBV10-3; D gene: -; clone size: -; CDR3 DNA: TGTGCCATCAGTGAGGGGCTTGGGAATCAGCCCCAGCATTTT; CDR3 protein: CAISEGLGNQPQHF
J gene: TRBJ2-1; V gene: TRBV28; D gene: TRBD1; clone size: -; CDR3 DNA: TGTGCCAGCAACCCCTCCGCGGGACAGGGTAAGGATGAGCAGTTCTTC; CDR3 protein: CASNPSAGQGKDEQFF
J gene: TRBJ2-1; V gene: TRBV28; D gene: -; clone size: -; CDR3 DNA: TGTGCCAGCAGTTTTGCGGGATCTCTCAATGAGCAGTTCTTC; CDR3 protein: CASSFAGSLNEQFF
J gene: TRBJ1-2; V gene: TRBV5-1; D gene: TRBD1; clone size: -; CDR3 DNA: TGCGCCAGCAGCTTGGCCATGGGGACAGGGGCAGGCTATGGCTACACCTTC; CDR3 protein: CASSLAMGTGAGYGYTF
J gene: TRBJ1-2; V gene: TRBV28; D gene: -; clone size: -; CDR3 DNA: TGTGCCAGCAGTCCCCTCAGAAGTATCTATGGCTACACCTTC; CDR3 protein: CASSPLRSIYGYTF
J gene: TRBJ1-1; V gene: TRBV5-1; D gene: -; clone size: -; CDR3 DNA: TGCGCCAGCAGCTTGTATGGGGGCGAAGACACTGAAGCTTTCTTT; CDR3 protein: CASSLYGGEDTEAFF
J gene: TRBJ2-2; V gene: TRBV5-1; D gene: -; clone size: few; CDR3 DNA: TGCGCCAGCAGCTCAGAGAACACCGGGGAGCTGTTTTTT; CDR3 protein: CASSSENTGELFF
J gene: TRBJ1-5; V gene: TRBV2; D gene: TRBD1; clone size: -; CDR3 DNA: TGTGCCAGCAGTGTAGGGGACAGACTCAATCAGCCCCAGCATTTT; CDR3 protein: CASSVGDRLNQPQHF
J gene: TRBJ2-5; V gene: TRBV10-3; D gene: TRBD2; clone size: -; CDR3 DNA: TGTGCCACCGGAGGCGGGAGTGGGGAGACCCAGTACTTC; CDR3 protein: CATGGGSGETQYF
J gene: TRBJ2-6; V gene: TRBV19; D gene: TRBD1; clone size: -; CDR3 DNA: TGTGCCAGTAGTATGAGACGGACAGGAGACTCTGGGGCCAACGTCCTGACTTTC; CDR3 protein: CASSMRRTGDSGANVLTF
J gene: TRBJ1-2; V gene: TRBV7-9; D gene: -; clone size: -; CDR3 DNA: TGTGCCAGCAGCCCGCGACAGGATGGCTACACCTTC; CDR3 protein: CASSPRQDGYTF
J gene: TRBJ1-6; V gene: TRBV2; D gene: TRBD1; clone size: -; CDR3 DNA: TGTGCCAGCAGTGCTACTCACAGGGGGAAAAATAATTCACCCCTCCACTTT; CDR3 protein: CASSATHRGKNNSPLHF
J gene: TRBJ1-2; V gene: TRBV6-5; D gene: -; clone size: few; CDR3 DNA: TGTGCCAGCAGTTACTCGATAAATCGCTATTATGGCTACACCTTC; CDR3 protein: CASSYSINRYYGYTF
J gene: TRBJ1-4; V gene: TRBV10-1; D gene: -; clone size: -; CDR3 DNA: TGCGCCAGCAGTGGAGGACAGTCTGAAAAACTGTTTTTT; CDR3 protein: CASSGGQSEKLFF
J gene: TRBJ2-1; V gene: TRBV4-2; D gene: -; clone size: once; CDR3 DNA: TGTGCCAGCAGCATAGGGGGGGCGGGAGTAACGGGAGAGCAGTTCTTC; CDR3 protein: CASSIGGAGVTGEQFF
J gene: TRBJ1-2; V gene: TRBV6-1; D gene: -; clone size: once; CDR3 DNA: TGTGCCAGCAGTGAAGAATTTCACAGCTATGGCTACACCTTC; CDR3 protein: CASSEEFHSYGYTF
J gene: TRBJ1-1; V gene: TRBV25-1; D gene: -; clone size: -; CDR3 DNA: TGTGCCAGCAGTGAATTGGACAGACTGAACACTGAAGCTTTCTTT; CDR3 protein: CASSELDRLNTEAFF
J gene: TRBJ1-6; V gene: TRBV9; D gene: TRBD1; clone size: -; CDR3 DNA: TGTGCCAGCAGCTGGGACAGCAAAAATTCACCCCTCCACTTT; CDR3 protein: CASSWDSKNSPLHF
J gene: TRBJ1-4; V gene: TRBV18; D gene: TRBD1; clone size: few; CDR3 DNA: TGTGCCAGCTCACTGACAGGGTTTGCGAATAATGAAAAACTGTTTTTT; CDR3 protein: CASSLTGFANNEKLFF
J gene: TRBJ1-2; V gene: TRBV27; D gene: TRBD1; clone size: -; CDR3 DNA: TGTGCCAGCAGTTTTGGACAGGGTTATGGCTACACCTTC; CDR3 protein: CASSFGQGYGYTF
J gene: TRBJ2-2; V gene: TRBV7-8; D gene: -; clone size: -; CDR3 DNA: TGTGCCAGCAGCTCGACAGAGAACACCGGGGAGCTGTTTTTT; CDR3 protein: CASSSTENTGELFF
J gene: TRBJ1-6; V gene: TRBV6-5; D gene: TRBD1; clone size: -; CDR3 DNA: TGTGCCAGCAACAACCGGGACAGGGTAAACTCACCCCTCCACTTT; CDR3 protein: CASNNRDRVNSPLHF
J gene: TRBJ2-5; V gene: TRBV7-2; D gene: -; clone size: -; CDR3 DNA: TGTGCCAGCAGCCCCCCCCAGGGGGAGACCCAGTACTTC; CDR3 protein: CASSPPQGETQYF
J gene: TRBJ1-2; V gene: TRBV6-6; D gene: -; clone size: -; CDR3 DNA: TGTGCCAGCAGTCCCTCACTGGGGGGACTGGGATGGTATGGCTACACCTTC; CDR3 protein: CASSPSLGGLGWYGYTF
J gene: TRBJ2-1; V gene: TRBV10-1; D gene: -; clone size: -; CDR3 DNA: TGCGCCAGCATTCAGGACAGACCTAATGAGCAGTTCTTC; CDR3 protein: CASIQDRPNEQFF
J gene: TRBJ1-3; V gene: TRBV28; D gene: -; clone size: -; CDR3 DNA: TGTGCCAGCAGTCCTATGGCAACAGAAGCTGGAAACACCATATATTTT; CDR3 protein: CASSPMATEAGNTIYF
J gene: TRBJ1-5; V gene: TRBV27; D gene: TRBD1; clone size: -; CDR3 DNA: TGTGCCAGCCGACAGGGGGCGGGTCAGCCCCAGCATTTT; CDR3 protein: CASRQGAGQPQHF
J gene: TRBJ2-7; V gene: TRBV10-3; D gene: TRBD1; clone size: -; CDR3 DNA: TGTGCCATCAGGCCGGGACAGCCCGCCTACGAGCAGTACTTC; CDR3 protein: CAIRPGQPAYEQYF
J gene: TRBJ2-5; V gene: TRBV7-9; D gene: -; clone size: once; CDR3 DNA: TGTGCCAGCAGCTTAGGACAGAAACAAGAGACCCAGTACTTC; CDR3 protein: CASSLGQKQETQYF
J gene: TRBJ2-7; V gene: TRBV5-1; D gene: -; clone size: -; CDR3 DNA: TGCGCCAGCAGCTCTTCTGTCGGGAGTACTTACGAGCAGTACTTC; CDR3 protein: CASSSSVGSTYEQYF
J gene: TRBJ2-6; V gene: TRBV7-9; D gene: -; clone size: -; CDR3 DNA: TGTGCCAGCAGCTCGACCGGCGGGGGCCCTGGGGCCAACGTCCTGACTTTC; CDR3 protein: CASSSTGGGPGANVLTF
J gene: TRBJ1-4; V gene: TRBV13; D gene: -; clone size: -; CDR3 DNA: TGTGCCAGCAGCTTGGACAGACTGGCTGAAAAACTGTTTTTT; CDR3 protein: CASSLDRLAEKLFF
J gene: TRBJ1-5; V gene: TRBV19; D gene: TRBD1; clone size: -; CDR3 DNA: TGTGCCAGTAGTAAGACAGGGAATCAGCCCCAGCATTTT; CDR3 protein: CASSKTGNQPQHF
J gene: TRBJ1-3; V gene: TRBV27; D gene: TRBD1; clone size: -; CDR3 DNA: TGTGCCAGCAGTATGGACAGGTCCGGGAACACCATATATTTT; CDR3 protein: CASSMDRSGNTIYF
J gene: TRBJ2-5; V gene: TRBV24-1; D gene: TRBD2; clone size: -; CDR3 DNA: TGTGCCACCAGTGATCCCTCCCCGGGGGGGGGAGAGACCCAGTACTTC; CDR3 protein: CATSDPSPGGGETQYF
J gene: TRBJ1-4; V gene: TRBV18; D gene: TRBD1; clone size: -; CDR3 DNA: TGTGCCAGCTCAGCTAGGACAGGGGGCGAGAATGAAAAACTGTTTTTT; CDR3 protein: CASSARTGGENEKLFF
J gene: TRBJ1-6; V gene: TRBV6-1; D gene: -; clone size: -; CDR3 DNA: TGTGCCAGCAGTGAAATCAGCCACAGTTCACCCCTCCACTTT; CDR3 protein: CASSEISHSSPLHF
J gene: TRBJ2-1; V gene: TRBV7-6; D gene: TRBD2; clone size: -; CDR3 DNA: TGTGCCAGCAGCCCTCATCCTAGCGGGGGGTGGAATGAGCAGTTCTTC; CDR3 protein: CASSPHPSGGWNEQFF
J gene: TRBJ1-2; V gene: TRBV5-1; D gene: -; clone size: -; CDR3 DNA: TGCGCCAGCAGCCCAAGCGGGAACTATGGCTACACCTTC; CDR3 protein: CASSPSGNYGYTF
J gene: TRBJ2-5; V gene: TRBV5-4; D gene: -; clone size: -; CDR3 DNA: TGTGCCAGCAGCTTGAGGCCAGCGCAAGAGACCCAGTACTTC; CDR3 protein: CASSLRPAQETQYF
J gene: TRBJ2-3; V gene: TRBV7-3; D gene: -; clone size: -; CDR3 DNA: TGTGCCAGCACCCCATATGTCGGAGATACGCAGTATTTT; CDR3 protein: CASTPYVGDTQYF
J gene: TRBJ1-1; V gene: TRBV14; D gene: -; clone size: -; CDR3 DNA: TGTGCCAGCAGCCAAAAGAGGTGGGAGGGTGGGAACACTGAAGCTTTCTTT; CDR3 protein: CASSQKRWEGGNTEAFF
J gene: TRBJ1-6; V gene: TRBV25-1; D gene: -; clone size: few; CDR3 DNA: TGTGCCAGCAGTGAATACAGGGTCAGGGATTCACCCCTCCACTTT; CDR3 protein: CASSEYRVRDSPLHF
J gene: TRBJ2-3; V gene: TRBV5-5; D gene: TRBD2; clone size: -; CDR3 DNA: TGTGCCAGCAGCCGGACTAGCGGCGGCACAGATACGCAGTATTTT; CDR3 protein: CASSRTSGGTDTQYF
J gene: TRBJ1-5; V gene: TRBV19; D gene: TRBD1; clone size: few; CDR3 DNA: TGTGCCAGTAGATATAACAGGGGAAGCAATCAGCCCCAGCATTTT; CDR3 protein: CASRYNRGSNQPQHF
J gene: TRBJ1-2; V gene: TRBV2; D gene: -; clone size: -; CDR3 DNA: TGTGCCAGCAGTTATTCAGTCGAGACTCTAACTATGAGCTACACCTTC; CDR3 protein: CASSYSVETLTMSYTF
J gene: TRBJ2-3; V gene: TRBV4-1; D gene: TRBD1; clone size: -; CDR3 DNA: TGCGCCAGCAGCCAAGAGATCGGACAGGGCACAGATACGCAGTATTTT; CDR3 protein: CASSQEIGQGTDTQYF
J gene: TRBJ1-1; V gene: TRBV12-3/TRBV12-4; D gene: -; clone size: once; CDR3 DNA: TGTGCCAGCAGTTTGGGACAAACTGAAGCTTTCTTT; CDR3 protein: CASSLGQTEAFF
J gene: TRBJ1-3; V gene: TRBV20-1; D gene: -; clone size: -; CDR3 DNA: TGCAGTGCAGAGGCCTCGGACACCATATATTTT; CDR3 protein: CSAEASDTIYF
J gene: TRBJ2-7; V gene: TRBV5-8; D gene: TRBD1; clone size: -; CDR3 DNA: TGTGCCAGCAGCAAAAGAACGGGACAGGAGTACTTC; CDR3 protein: CASSKRTGQEYF
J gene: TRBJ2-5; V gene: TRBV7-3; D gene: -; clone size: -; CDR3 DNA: TGTGCCAGCAGCTTATTCCCGGGGATCGAGACCCAGTACTTC; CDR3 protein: CASSLFPGIETQYF